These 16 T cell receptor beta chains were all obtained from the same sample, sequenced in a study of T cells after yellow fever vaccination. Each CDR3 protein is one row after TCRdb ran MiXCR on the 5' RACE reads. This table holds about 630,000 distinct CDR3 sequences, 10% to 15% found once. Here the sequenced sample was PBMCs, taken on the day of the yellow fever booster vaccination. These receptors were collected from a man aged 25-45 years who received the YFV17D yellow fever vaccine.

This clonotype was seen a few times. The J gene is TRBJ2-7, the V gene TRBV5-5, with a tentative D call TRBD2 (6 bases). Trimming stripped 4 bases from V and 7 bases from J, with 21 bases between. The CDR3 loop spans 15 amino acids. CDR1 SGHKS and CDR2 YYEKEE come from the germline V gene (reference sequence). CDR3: CASSAGGRVMGEQYF. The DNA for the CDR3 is TGTGCCAGCAGCGCCGGGGGTAGGGTTATGGGTGAGCAGTACTTC. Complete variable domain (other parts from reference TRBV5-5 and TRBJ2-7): DAGVTQSPTHLIKTRGQQVTLRCSPISGHKSVSWYQQVLGQGPQFIFQYYEKEERGRGNFPDRFSARQFPNYSSELNVNALLLGDSALYLCASSAGGRVMGEQYFGPGTRLTVT.

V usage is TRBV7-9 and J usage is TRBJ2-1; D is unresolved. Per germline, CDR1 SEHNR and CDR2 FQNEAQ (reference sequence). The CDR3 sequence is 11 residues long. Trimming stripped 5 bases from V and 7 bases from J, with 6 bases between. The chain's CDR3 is CASSQKNEQFF. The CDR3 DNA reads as TGTGCCAGCAGCCAAAAAAATGAGCAGTTCTTC.

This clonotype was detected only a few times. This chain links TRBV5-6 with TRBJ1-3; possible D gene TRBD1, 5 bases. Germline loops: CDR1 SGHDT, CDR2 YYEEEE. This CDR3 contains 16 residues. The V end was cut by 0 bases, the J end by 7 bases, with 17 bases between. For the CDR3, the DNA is TGTGCCAGCAGCTTGGCCGGGACCTCAAGTAGTAACACCATATATTTT. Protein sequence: CASSLAGTSSSNTIYF.

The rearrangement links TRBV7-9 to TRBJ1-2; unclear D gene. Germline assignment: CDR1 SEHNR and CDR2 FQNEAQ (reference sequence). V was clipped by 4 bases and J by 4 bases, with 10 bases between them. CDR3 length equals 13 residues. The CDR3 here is CASSSIESYGYTF. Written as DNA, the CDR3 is TGTGCCAGCAGCTCGATCGAGAGCTATGGCTACACCTTC.

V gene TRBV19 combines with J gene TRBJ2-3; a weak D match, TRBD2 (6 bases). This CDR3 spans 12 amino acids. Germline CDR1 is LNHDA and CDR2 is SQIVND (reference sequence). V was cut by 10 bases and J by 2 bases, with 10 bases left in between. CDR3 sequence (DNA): TGTGCCACCGCGGGGAACACAGATACGCAGTATTTT. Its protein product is CATAGNTDTQYF.

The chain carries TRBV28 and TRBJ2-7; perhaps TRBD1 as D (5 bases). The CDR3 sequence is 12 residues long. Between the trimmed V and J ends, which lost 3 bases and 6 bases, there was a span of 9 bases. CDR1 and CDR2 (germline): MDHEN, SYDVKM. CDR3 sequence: CASSFSGPEQYF. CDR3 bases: TGTGCCAGCAGTTTTTCAGGGCCCGAGCAGTACTTC. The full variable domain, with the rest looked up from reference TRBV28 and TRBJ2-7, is DVKVTQSSRYLVKRTGEKVFLECVQDMDHENMFWYRQDPGLGLRLIYFSYDVKMKEKGDIPEGYSVSREKKERFSLILESASTNQTSMYLCASSFSGPEQYFGPGTRLTVT.

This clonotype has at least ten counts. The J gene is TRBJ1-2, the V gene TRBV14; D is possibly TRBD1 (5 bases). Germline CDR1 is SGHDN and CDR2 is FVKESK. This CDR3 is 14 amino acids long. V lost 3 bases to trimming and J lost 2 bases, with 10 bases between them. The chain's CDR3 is CASSHRQGNYGYTF. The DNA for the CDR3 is TGTGCCAGCAGCCATCGGCAGGGAAACTATGGCTACACCTTC.

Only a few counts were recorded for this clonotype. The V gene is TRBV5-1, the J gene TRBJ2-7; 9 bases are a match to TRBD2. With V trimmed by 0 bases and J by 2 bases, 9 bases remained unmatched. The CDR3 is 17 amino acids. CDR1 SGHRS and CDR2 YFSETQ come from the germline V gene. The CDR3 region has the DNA TGCGCCAGCAGCTTGGGTCCTAGCGGGAAGTATGCCTACGAGCAGTACTTC. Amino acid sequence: CASSLGPSGKYAYEQYF.

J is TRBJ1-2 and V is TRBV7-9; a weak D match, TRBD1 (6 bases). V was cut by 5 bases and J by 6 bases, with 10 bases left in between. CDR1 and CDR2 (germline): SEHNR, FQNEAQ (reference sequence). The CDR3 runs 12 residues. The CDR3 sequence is CASSRDNHGYTF. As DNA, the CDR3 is TGTGCCAGCAGCCGGGACAACCATGGCTACACCTTC.

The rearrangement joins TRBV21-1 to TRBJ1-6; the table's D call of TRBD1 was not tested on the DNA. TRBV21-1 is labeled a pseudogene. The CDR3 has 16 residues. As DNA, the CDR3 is TGTGCCAGCAGCAAAGCTGGAACAGGGGGAAATTCACCCCTCCACTTT. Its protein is CASSKAGTGGNSPLHF.

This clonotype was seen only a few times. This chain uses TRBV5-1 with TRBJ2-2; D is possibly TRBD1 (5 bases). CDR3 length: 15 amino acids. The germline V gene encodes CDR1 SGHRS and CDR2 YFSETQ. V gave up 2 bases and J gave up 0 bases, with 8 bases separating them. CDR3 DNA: TGCGCCAGCAGCTTCAGGGAACCGAACACCGGGGAGCTGTTTTTT. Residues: CASSFREPNTGELFF. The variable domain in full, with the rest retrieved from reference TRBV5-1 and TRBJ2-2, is KAGVTQTPRYLIKTRGQQVTLSCSPISGHRSVSWYQQTPGQGLQFLFEYFSETQRNKGNFPGRFSGRQFSNSRSEMNVSTLELGDSALYLCASSFREPNTGELFFGEGSRLTVL.

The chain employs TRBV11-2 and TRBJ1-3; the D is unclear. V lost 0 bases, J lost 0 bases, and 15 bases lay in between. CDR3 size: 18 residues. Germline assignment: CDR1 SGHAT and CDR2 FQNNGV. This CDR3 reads CASSLDFFGLYSGNTIYF. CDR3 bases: TGTGCCAGCAGCTTAGATTTCTTCGGGTTATACTCTGGAAACACCATATATTTT.

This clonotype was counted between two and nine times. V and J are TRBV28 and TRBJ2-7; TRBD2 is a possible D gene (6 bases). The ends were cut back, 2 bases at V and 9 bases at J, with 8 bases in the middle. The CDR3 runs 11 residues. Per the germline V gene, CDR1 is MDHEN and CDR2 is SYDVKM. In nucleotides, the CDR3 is TGTGCCAGCAGTTTAGCCGGGGGGCAGTACTTC. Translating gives CASSLAGGQYF.

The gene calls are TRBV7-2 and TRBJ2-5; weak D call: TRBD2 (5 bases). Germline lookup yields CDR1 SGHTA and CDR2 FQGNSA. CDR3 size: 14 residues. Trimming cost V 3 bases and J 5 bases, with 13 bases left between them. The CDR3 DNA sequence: TGTGCCAGCAGCTTGTCCGCGGGTAGGGAGACCCAGTACTTC. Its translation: CASSLSAGRETQYF.

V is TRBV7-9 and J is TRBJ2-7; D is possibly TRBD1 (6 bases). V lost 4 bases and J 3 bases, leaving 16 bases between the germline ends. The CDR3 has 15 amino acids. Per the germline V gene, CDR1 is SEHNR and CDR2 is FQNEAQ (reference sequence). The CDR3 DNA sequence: TGTGCCAGCAGCTCCCGACAGGCTCGGGGCTACGAGCAGTACTTC. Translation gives CASSSRQARGYEQYF.

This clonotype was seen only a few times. The CDR3 sequence: CASSLGSAGGYSPLHF. Written as DNA, the CDR3 is TGCGCCAGCAGCTTGGGCTCGGCCGGGGGCTATTCACCCCTCCACTTT. The V and J genes are TRBV5-1 and TRBJ1-6; D might be TRBD1 (6 bases). CDR3 length: 16 residues. Germline CDR1 is SGHRS and CDR2 is YFSETQ. Deletions cut 0 bases from V and 8 bases from J, with 15 bases between.